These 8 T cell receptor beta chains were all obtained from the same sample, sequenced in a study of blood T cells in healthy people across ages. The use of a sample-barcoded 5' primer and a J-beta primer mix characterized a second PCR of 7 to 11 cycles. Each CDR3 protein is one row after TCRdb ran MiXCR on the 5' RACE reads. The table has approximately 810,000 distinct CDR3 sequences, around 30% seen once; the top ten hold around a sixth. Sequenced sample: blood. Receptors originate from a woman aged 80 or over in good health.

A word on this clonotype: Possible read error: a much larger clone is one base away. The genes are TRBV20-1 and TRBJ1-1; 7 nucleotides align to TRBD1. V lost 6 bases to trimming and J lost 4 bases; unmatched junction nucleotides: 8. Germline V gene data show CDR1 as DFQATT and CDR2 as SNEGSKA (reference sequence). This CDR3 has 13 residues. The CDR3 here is CSAMTGSVTEAFF. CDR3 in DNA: TGCAGTGCCATGACAGGGTCGGTCACTGAAGCTTTCTTT.

Here the CDR3 reads CSTGRLAGVYNEQYF. The CDR3 DNA reads TGCAGTACGGGGAGACTAGCGGGGGTTTACAATGAGCAGTACTTC. The V call is TRBV20-1, the J call TRBJ2-4; 12 bases are shared with TRBD2. The CDR3 is made up of 15 amino acids. Looked up from germline, CDR1 is DFQATT and CDR2 is SNEGSKA (reference sequence). With V trimmed by 8 bases and J by 13 bases, 18 bases remained unmatched.

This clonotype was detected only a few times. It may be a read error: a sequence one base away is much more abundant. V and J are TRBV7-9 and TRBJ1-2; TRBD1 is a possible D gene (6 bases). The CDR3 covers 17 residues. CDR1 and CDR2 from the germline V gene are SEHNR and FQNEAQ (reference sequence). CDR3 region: CACSFTYQGTANYGYTF. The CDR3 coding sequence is TGTGCCTGCAGCTTTACGTATCAGGGGACTGCTAACTATGGCTACACCTTC.

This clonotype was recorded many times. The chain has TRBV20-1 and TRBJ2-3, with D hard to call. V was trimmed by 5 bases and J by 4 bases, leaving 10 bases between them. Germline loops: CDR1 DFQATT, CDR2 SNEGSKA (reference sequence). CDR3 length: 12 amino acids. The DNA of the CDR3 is TGCAGTGCTGCATCCCCCCCAGATACGCAGTATTTT. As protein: CSAASPPDTQYF.

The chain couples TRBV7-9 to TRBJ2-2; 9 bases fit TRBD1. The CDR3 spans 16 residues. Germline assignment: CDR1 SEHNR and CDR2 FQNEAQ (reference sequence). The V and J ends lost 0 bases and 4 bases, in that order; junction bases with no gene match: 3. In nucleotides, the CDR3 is TGTGCCAGCAGCTTAGCTGGGACAGGGCTCACCGGGGAGCTGTTTTTT. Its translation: CASSLAGTGLTGELFF.

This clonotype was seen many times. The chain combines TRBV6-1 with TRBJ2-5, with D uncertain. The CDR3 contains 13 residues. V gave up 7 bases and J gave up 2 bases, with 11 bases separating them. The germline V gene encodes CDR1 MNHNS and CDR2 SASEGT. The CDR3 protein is CASIRWGQETQYF. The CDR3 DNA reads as TGTGCCAGCATTAGGTGGGGACAAGAGACCCAGTACTTC.

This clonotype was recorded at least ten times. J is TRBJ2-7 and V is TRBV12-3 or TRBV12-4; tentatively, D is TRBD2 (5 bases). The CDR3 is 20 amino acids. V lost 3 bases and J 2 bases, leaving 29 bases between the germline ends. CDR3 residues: CASSLRCGRGPTPHTYEQYF. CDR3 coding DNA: TGTGCCAGCAGTTTGAGATGCGGTAGAGGGCCGACCCCTCATACCTACGAGCAGTACTTC.

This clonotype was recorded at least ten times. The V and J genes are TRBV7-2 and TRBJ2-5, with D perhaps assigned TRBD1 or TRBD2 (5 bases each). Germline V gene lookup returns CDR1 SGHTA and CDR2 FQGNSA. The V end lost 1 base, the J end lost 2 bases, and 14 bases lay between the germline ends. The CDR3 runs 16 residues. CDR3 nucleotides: TGTGCCAGCAGCTTAGAGTCGGGGACCGTGCAAGAGACCCAGTACTTC. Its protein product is CASSLESGTVQETQYF.